These 17 T cell receptor beta chains came from one sample sequenced in a study of cytomegalovirus exposure and HLA in healthy donors. Primers for the PCR totalled 60 Vbeta and 13 Jbeta. The method was immunoSEQ multiplex PCR; TCRdb's version includes in-frame clones alone and lacks a portion of them. This table has a few hundred thousand clones, around 77% appearing once. Sequencing was done on a sample of PBMCs. The receptors were gathered from a woman in her 30s in good health and CMV-seronegative.

The chain has TRBV5-1 and TRBJ1-4; 8 bases match TRBD1. The V and J ends lost 1 base and 5 bases, in that order; junction bases with no gene match: 4. Germline CDR1 reads SGHRS; CDR2 reads YFSETQ. CDR3 length equals 15 residues. CDR3 bases: TGCGCCAGCAGCTTGTTCAGGGGGCGGAATGAAAAACTGTTTTTT. This sequence encodes CASSLFRGRNEKLFF. The whole variable domain, filled in from reference TRBV5-1 and TRBJ1-4, reads KAGVTQTPRYLIKTRGQQVTLSCSPISGHRSVSWYQQTPGQGLQFLFEYFSETQRNKGNFPGRFSGRQFSNSRSEMNVSTLELGDSALYLCASSLFRGRNEKLFFGSGTQLSVL.

This chain joins TRBV7-6 and TRBJ2-6, with 9 bases aligning to TRBD2. The CDR3 has 18 amino acids. V shed 5 bases and J 3 bases; nucleotides not matched to a gene: 11. Germline V gene lookup returns CDR1 SGHVS and CDR2 FNYEAQ. CDR3 in DNA: TGTGCCAGCAGCCCCCGGGCGGGGGGGCCGGTTGGGGCCAACGTCCTGACTTTC. The encoded protein is CASSPRAGGPVGANVLTF.

The chain has TRBV7-9 and TRBJ2-5, with TRBD1 identical over 7 bases. The CDR3 sequence is 16 residues long. V shed 2 bases and J 5 bases; nucleotides not matched to a gene: 11. Germline CDR1 reads SEHNR; CDR2 reads FQNEAQ (reference sequence). CDR3 DNA sequence: TGTGCCAGCAGCTTACCCCGCTGGGGCAGGGGGGAGACCCAGTACTTC. Its protein is CASSLPRWGRGETQYF.

The V and J genes are TRBV30 and TRBJ1-2; D is ambiguous. Per germline, CDR1 GTSNPN and CDR2 SVGIG (reference sequence). The CDR3 extends over 14 amino acids. V shed 0 bases and J shed 8 bases, with 16 bases lying between them. CDR3 DNA sequence: TGTGCCTGGAGTGTAAACGCGGGTGTGCAGGGCTACACCTTC. Its translation: CAWSVNAGVQGYTF.

The J gene is TRBJ2-2, the V gene TRBV4-1, with a possible D match to TRBD2 (6 bases). This CDR3 region has 15 residues. The V end lost 4 bases, the J end lost 3 bases, and 12 bases lay between the germline ends. Per the germline V gene, CDR1 is MGHRA and CDR2 is YSYEKL. CDR3 loop: CASSRREMDTGELFF. CDR3 DNA: TGCGCCAGCAGCCGACGGGAGATGGACACCGGGGAGCTGTTTTTT.

The chain couples TRBV18 to TRBJ1-5; possible D gene TRBD1, 5 bases. This CDR3 contains 16 residues. Germline V gene lookup returns CDR1 KGHSH and CDR2 LQKENI. Trimming stripped 3 bases from V and 2 bases from J, with 14 bases between. The CDR3: CASSPARGDGNQPQHF. The DNA for the CDR3 is TGTGCCAGCTCACCCGCCCGGGGGGACGGCAATCAGCCCCAGCATTTT.

In this sample, this clone turned up a few times. The chain recombines TRBV27 with TRBJ1-1; D is possibly TRBD1 (6 bases). Germline-derived CDR1 and CDR2 are MNHEY and SMNVEV (reference sequence). CDR3 length: 13 residues. The ends were cut back, 7 bases at V and 7 bases at J, with 16 bases in the middle. CDR3 protein: CASTSGDYREAFF. The CDR3 nucleotides are TGTGCCAGCACATCAGGGGATTATCGTGAAGCTTTCTTT.

In regard to this clone: Compared with germline, one end of the junction differs, possibly owing to a read error. This chain joins TRBV5-6 and TRBJ1-2, with no clear D. Germline V CDR1 and CDR2: SGHDT, YYEEEE. CDR3 length equals 14 residues. The CDR3, as DNA: TGTGCCAGCAGGTTTGGTATGTCTAACTATGGCTACCCCTTC. Translated: CASRFGMSNYGYPF.

The V and J genes are TRBV28 and TRBJ1-4, with D possibly matching TRBD1 (6 bases). Germline lookup yields CDR1 MDHEN and CDR2 SYDVKM. Deletions cut 5 bases from V and 11 bases from J, with 18 bases between. This CDR3 has 14 residues. CDR3 DNA sequence: TGTGCCAGCAGTCCGCAAACAGGGATGAGGAAACTGTTTTTT. It encodes CASSPQTGMRKLFF.

The genes are TRBV5-1 and TRBJ2-7; D may be TRBD2 (5 bases). The CDR3 spans 15 residues. V was shortened by 4 bases and J by 3 bases, with 17 bases between the two germline ends. Germline V gene data show CDR1 as SGHRS and CDR2 as YFSETQ. CDR3 in amino acids: CASSAGSSLLYEQYF. DNA for the CDR3: TGCGCCAGCAGCGCGGGTTCCTCCCTACTCTACGAGCAGTACTTC.

There are a few counts of this clone. V is TRBV5-4 and J is TRBJ2-3; 7 bases are shared with TRBD2. With V trimmed by 3 bases and J by 4 bases, 5 bases remained unmatched. CDR1 is SGHNT, CDR2 YYREEE, per germline (reference sequence). The CDR3 spans 14 residues. In DNA, the CDR3 is TGTGCCAGCAGCTGGCGACTAGCTTCAGATACGCAGTATTTT. Protein product: CASSWRLASDTQYF.

This clone appeared a single time. V and J are TRBV7-6 and TRBJ2-3; 8 nucleotides align to TRBD2. Germline V gives CDR1 SGHVS, CDR2 FNYEAQ. V dropped 2 bases and J dropped 4; count of bases not matched to a gene: 2. CDR3 length: 14 amino acids. The CDR3 DNA reads TGTGCCAGCAGCTTATCAGCGGGAGCAGATACGCAGTATTTT. It yields the protein CASSLSAGADTQYF.

The rearrangement joins TRBV11-3 to TRBJ2-3; unclear D gene. Trimming shortened V by 4 bases and J by 2 bases, and 4 bases separated the two germline ends. The germline gives CDR1 SGHNT, CDR2 YENEEA. This CDR3 spans 12 amino acids. CDR3 sequence: CASSSSTDTQYF. CDR3 coding DNA: TGTGCCAGCAGCTCATCCACAGATACGCAGTATTTT.

In this sample, this clone turned up once. The V and J genes are TRBV6-5 and TRBJ1-1; tentatively, D is TRBD1 (5 bases). The germline V gene encodes CDR1 MNHEY and CDR2 SVGAGI. Trimming took off 5 bases at V and 7 bases at J, with 14 bases between the two ends. This CDR3 is 13 amino acids long. CDR3 amino acids: CASSARQNSEAFF. The CDR3 DNA reads TGTGCCAGCAGTGCTAGACAGAATAGTGAAGCTTTCTTT.

This chain connects TRBV10-1 to TRBJ2-7; TRBD1 matches at 12 bases. V was clipped by 6 bases and J by 3 bases; unmatched bases: 6. This CDR3 region has 15 residues. Germline CDR1 and CDR2: WNHNN and SYGVQD (reference sequence). CDR3 in DNA: TGCGCCAGCAGAGAGGGACAGGGGGCGTTCTACGAGCAGTACTTC. It is translated as CASREGQGAFYEQYF.

This chain uses TRBV7-9 with TRBJ1-4, with TRBD1 matching over 11 bases. Germline V gene sequence: CDR1 SEHNR, CDR2 FQNEAQ (reference sequence). V trimming: 3 bases; J trimming: 0 bases; junction bases outside the gene matches: 6. This CDR3 is 18 amino acids long. The CDR3 nucleotides read TGTGCCAGCAGCTTTTTAGGGACAGGGGGAGCAACTAATGAAAAACTGTTTTTT. It specifies CASSFLGTGGATNEKLFF.

The genes are TRBV7-8 and TRBJ2-7; the match to TRBD2 covers 8 bases. Germline V gives CDR1 SGHVS, CDR2 FQNEAQ. There are 17 residues in the CDR3. V lost 7 bases and J lost 0; bases outside the gene matches: 14. The CDR3 sequence: CASTPGTRVWSSYEQYF. CDR3 coding DNA: TGTGCCAGCACCCCGGGGACTAGGGTGTGGAGCTCCTACGAGCAGTACTTC.